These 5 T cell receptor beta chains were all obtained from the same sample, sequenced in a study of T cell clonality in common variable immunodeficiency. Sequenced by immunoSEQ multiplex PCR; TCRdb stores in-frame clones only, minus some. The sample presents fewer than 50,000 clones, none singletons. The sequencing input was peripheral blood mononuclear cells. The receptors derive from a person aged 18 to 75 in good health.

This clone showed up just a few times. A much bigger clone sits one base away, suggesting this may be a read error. The sequenced CDR3 bases are TGTGCCAGCAGCTTAGGGCAACACGGCAGGGAAAAG. Its protein product is CASSLGQHGREK. The entire CDR3 is CASSLGQHGREKLFF. This chain connects TRBV7-2 to TRBJ2-2; a possible D gene is TRBD1 (5 bases). The CDR3 end is not reached by the read, which stops 3 residues before it; the germline J gene fills it in. The CDR3 is 15 amino acids. CDR1 and CDR2 from the germline V gene are SGHTA and FQGNSA.

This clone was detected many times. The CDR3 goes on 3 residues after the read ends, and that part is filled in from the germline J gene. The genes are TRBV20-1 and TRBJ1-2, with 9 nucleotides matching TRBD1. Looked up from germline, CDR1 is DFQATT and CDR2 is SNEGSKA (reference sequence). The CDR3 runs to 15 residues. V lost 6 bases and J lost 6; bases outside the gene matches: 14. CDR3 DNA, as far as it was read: TGCAGTGCCTCGACAGGGGGAAAGGTAATAGATGGC. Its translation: CSASTGGKVIDG. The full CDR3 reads CSASTGGKVIDGYTF.

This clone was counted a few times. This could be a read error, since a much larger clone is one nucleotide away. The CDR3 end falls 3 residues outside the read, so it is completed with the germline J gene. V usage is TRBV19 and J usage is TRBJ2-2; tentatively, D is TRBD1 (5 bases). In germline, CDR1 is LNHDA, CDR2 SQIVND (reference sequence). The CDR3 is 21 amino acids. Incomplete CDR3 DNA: TGTGCCAGTAGTATACGTTTGTCTAGGCAGGGCCGGAACTCTGGGGCCAACGTG. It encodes CASSIRLSRQGRNSGANV. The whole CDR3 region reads CASSIRLSRQGRNSGANVLFF.

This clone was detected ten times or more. CDR3 DNA, as far as it was read: TGCGCCAGCAGCCGGAATAGAGGGCTAGCGGAGAATGAG. As protein: CASSRNRGLAENE. The entire CDR3 sequence reads CASSRNRGLAENEQFF. The chain couples TRBV5-1 to TRBJ2-1, with TRBD2 matching over 7 bases. Sequencing ends 3 residues short of the CDR3 end; the germline J gene provides the rest. The trim removed 4 bases at V and 7 bases at J, leaving 14 bases unmatched. This CDR3 is built from 16 residues. Germline V CDR1 and CDR2: SGHRS, YFSETQ.

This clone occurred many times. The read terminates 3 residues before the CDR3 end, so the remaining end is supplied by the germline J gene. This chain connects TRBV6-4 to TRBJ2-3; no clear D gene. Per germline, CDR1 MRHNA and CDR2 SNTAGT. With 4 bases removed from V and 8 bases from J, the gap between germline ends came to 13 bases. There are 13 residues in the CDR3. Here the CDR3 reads CASSVNSRGTQYF. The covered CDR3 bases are TGTGCCAGCAGTGTAAACTCGCGTGGTACG.